A selection of T cell receptor beta chains follows, all from one sample in a study of shared clonotypes between healthy human individuals. The data were produced by immunoSEQ multiplex PCR, yet TCRdb's version contains in-frame clones alone and is incomplete. Of about 92,000 clones listed, about 70% are singletons. Input material: memory CD8+ T cells sorted from blood. These receptors came from a man between 25 and 39 years old in good health. The CDR3 runs from the conserved cysteine through the conserved F or W. D genes are given only for firm matches. Clone size is given for some rows only: seen once, a few or many times, or a class if the clone is expanded.

abundance,v_gene,len,d_gene,j_gene,CDR3nt,CDR3aa
-,TRBV5-4,13,-,TRBJ2-7,TGTGCCAGCAGCCCGACGAACCTCTACGAGCAGTACTTC,CASSPTNLYEQYF
-,TRBV5-1,17,TRBD2,TRBJ2-2,TGCGCCAGCAGCTTGGAAACTAGCGGGATAGGTGGCGGGGAGCTGTTTTTT,CASSLETSGIGGGELFF
-,TRBV9,13,-,TRBJ2-5,TGTGCCAGCAGCCCCCAGGGTTTCGAGACCCAGTACTTC,CASSPQGFETQYF
-,TRBV2,13,-,TRBJ2-5,TGTGCCAGCATGTGGAGGAACCAAGAGACCCAGTACTTC,CASMWRNQETQYF
-,TRBV10-2,14,-,TRBJ1-5,TGCGCCAGCTCCGATTCAGGGTACATACAGCCCCAGCATTTT,CASSDSGYIQPQHF
-,TRBV7-6,17,TRBD2,TRBJ2-7,TGTGCCAGCAGCTTAGCTCCTAATAACGCGGGAGGATACGAGCAGTACTTC,CASSLAPNNAGGYEQYF
-,TRBV11-2,15,-,TRBJ2-7,TGTGCCAGCAGCTTAACATCCGATAGCTCCTACGAGCAGTACTTC,CASSLTSDSSYEQYF
-,TRBV6-5,11,-,TRBJ2-3,TGTGCCACGAGCCCGATGGATACGCAGTATTTT,CATSPMDTQYF
-,TRBV19,15,TRBD1,TRBJ2-7,TGTGCCAGTAGCCTGAATCCGGGACAGGTGGGCGAGCAGTACTTC,CASSLNPGQVGEQYF
-,TRBV28,11,-,TRBJ2-7,TGTGCCAGCAAGCGGATCACCGAGCAGTACTTC,CASKRITEQYF
-,TRBV19,14,-,TRBJ2-2,TGTGCCAGTAAAGGGATTATGAGTTCCGGGGAGCTGTTTTTT,CASKGIMSSGELFF
once,TRBV6-1,16,-,TRBJ2-5,TGTGCCAGCAGTGAAGCAGGGTCAGCGGGTCAAGAGACCCAGTACTTC,CASSEAGSAGQETQYF
-,TRBV6-5,14,TRBD2,TRBJ2-7,TGTGCCAGCAACACCGGGACTAGCGGGTCAGTGCAGTACTTC,CASNTGTSGSVQYF
-,TRBV29-1,13,-,TRBJ2-2,TGCAGCGTCCTGGACGGGAACACCGGGGAGCTGTTTTTT,CSVLDGNTGELFF
once,TRBV7-2,15,TRBD2,TRBJ2-1,TGTGCCAGCAGCTTAGCGGGAGGGATCGGTAGTGAGCAGTTCTTC,CASSLAGGIGSEQFF
-,TRBV7-8,12,-,TRBJ2-7,TGTGCCAGCAGCTTAGGGGGACGCGAGCAGTACTTC,CASSLGGREQYF
-,TRBV5-4,14,-,TRBJ2-5,TGTGCCAGCAGCTTGGTCCCAGGTCAAGAGACCCAGTACTTC,CASSLVPGQETQYF
-,TRBV7-6,16,-,TRBJ2-6,TGTGCCAGCAGCTCTTACTTTAACTCTGGGGCCAACGTCCTGACTTTC,CASSSYFNSGANVLTF
-,TRBV21-1,14,-,TRBJ1-5,TGTGCCAGCCTACACGGGACTGGCAATCAGCCCCAGCATTTT,CASLHGTGNQPQHF
-,TRBV7-8,17,TRBD1,TRBJ2-6,TGTGCCAGCAGCCCGCGGGACAGGGGGTCAGGGGCCAACGTCCTGACTTTC,CASSPRDRGSGANVLTF
few,TRBV28,16,TRBD1,TRBJ1-2,TGTGCCAGCAGTCCCCCAGGGGGCTTCTGGGGCTATGGCTACACCTTC,CASSPPGGFWGYGYTF
-,TRBV7-2,13,-,TRBJ2-5,TGTGCCAGCAGCTTGAGGGGGGGAGAGACCCAGTACTTC,CASSLRGGETQYF
-,TRBV13,15,TRBD2,TRBJ2-7,TGTGCCAGCAGCTTAAAGGGGACTAGCTCAAACGAGCAGTACTTC,CASSLKGTSSNEQYF
many,TRBV19,15,-,TRBJ2-1,TGTGCCAGTAGTATTGGGGCGGGGTTTGGAGCTGAGCAGTTCTTC,CASSIGAGFGAEQFF
-,TRBV2,14,-,TRBJ2-7,TGTGCCAGCAGCCCAGTCCGGGCCTCAGCCGAGCAGTACTTC,CASSPVRASAEQYF
few,TRBV5-6,12,-,TRBJ1-2,TGTGCCAGCAGCTTAAGCGTGACAGCGTCCACCTTC,CASSLSVTASTF
-,TRBV11-2,15,-,TRBJ2-7,TGTGCCAGCGGCCCCCTCCGGGGAGCCGAGTTCGAGCAGTACTTC,CASGPLRGAEFEQYF
-,TRBV5-8,14,-,TRBJ1-2,TGTGCCAGCAGCTTGGCGGGAGGGCAGGATGGCTACACCTTC,CASSLAGGQDGYTF
once,TRBV10-2,16,-,TRBJ2-7,TGCGCCAGCAGTGAGTCGTGGCAGGGGTTGCCCTACGAGCAGTACTTC,CASSESWQGLPYEQYF
-,TRBV11-2,13,-,TRBJ2-3,TGTGCCAGCAGCTTGGTTCCAACAGATACGCAGTATTTT,CASSLVPTDTQYF
once,TRBV4-1,16,TRBD1,TRBJ2-7,TGCGCCAGCAGCCAGCAAGTTCCGGGACAGGGCTACGAGCAGTACTTC,CASSQQVPGQGYEQYF
-,TRBV25-1,18,TRBD2,TRBJ2-1,TGTGCCAGCAGTGAATATTTCGGTACTAGCGGGGGGGGCGATGAGCAGTTCTTC,CASSEYFGTSGGGDEQFF
-,TRBV9,16,-,TRBJ2-2,TGTGCCAGCAGCGTAGCTTGGGCGGCAGGGGCCGGGGAGCTGTTTTTT,CASSVAWAAGAGELFF
once,TRBV6-6,14,TRBD1,TRBJ2-3,TGTGCCAGCAGAGAAACAGGGGGCACAGATACGCAGTATTTT,CASRETGGTDTQYF
few,TRBV7-6,14,TRBD2,TRBJ2-7,TGTGCCAGCAGCCTTGGGACTAGGGGGAGGGAGCAGTACTTC,CASSLGTRGREQYF
-,TRBV6-1,12,-,TRBJ1-2,TGTGCCAGCAGCACAGGAGACTATGGCTACACCTTC,CASSTGDYGYTF
-,TRBV5-1,16,TRBD2,TRBJ2-3,TGCGCCAGCAGCTGGCTAGCGGGAGGGGCACAGAGTACGCAGTATTTT,CASSWLAGGAQSTQYF
-,TRBV28,11,-,TRBJ2-1,TGTGCCAGCAGTTGGGAGTATGAGCAGTTCTTC,CASSWEYEQFF
once,TRBV5-6,14,-,TRBJ2-2,TGTGCCAGCAGCTTGGGGGCCCCAAACCGGGAGCTGTTTTTT,CASSLGAPNRELFF
few,TRBV27,14,TRBD1,TRBJ1-2,TGTGCCAGCAGTTTATCGACAGGGATCTATGGCTACACCTTC,CASSLSTGIYGYTF
-,TRBV4-2,15,-,TRBJ1-2,TGTGCCAGCAGCCAGGACCGACAGGAGACGTATGGCTACACCTTC,CASSQDRQETYGYTF
many,TRBV6-1,15,TRBD1,TRBJ1-2,TGTGCCAGCAGCGCCGAAACAGGGGGCGGTCAAGGCTACACCTTC,CASSAETGGGQGYTF
-,TRBV5-1,15,TRBD2,TRBJ2-7,TGCGCCAGCAGCTTGTGGGGGGAGGGAACGTCCGAGCAGTACTTC,CASSLWGEGTSEQYF
once,TRBV30,11,-,TRBJ2-7,TGTGCCTGGAGGGGTACCTACGAGCAGTACTTC,CAWRGTYEQYF
-,TRBV2,17,TRBD1,TRBJ1-1,TGTGCCAGCAGTCACCCAGTCGACAGGGTTGGGAACACTGAAGCTTTCTTT,CASSHPVDRVGNTEAFF
-,TRBV27,15,TRBD1,TRBJ2-7,TGTGCCAGCAGTTTATCGGGACAGGGGGGTTACGAGCAGTACTTC,CASSLSGQGGYEQYF
many,TRBV6-1,15,TRBD2,TRBJ2-7,TGTGCCAGCAGCGCCGGTACTAGCGGCTCCTACGAGCAGTACTTC,CASSAGTSGSYEQYF
few,TRBV2,14,-,TRBJ1-2,TGTGCCAGCACCCCCCGACAGACTAACTATGGCTACACCTTC,CASTPRQTNYGYTF